The clone carrying this T cell receptor beta chain has just a few counts. Its antigen is unidentified. The record originates from a study of T-cell memory formation after mild COVID-19. Looking at the study overall: TCR clusters largely stayed donor specific.

The germline V gene has CDR1 SGHTA and CDR2 FQGNSA. The junction had 6 bases not matched to a gene; V was cut back by 2 bases and J by 6 bases. This CDR3 region has 14 residues. A 5'RACE reaction primed in the constant segment made cDNA libraries of TCR alpha and TCR beta, and these carried sample barcodes and UMIs. A single record per CDR3 protein comes from TCRdb applying MiXCR to the 5' RACE reads. This sample has 300,000 to 400,000 distinct CDR3 sequences, with 28% found just once. Regarding the study as a whole: Several responding clones turned up in pre-infection memory, indicating that cross-reactive memory may have taken part. Later expanders leaned toward CD4+, whereas clones contracting from day 15 to 85 were balanced CD4/CD8.

The sequenced material came from PBMCs or a T cell subset sorted from them (not recorded which). This TCR derives from an adult woman who had mild COVID-19 (a few samples of this study predate the infection). Cell type and time point are not known. This chain links TRBV7-2 with TRBJ2-7, with 8 bases fitting TRBD1. CDR3 region: CASSLHAGGGEQYF. The DNA for the CDR3 is TGTGCCAGCAGCTTACATGCAGGGGGCGGCGAGCAGTACTTC. The variable domain in full, completed from reference TRBV7-2 and TRBJ2-7, reads GAGVSQSPSNKVTEKGKDVELRCDPISGHTALYWYRQSLGQGLEFLIYFQGNSAPDKSGLPSDRFSAERTGGSVSTLTIQRTQQEDSAVYLCASSLHAGGGEQYFGPGTRLTVT.